The clone carrying this TCR beta chain was observed a handful of times. Its target is not known. Healthy bone marrow donors made up the donor group. Germline V gene data show CDR1 as ENHRY and CDR2 as SYGVKD. Losses at the gene ends were 5 bases for V and 4 bases for J; bases not matched to a gene: 18. The CDR3 totals 18 residues. Primers for the PCR totalled 60 Vbeta and 13 Jbeta. Generated by immunoSEQ multiplex PCR, the TCRdb table keeps only in-frame clones and is missing some. The table lists more than 95,000 clones, around a tenth of them singletons. The sample is drawn from a study of cytomegalovirus exposure and HLA in healthy donors. Study-wide context: Researchers found that about 84% of over 350 genotyped donors fell within the Caucasian-associated ancestry cluster.

Study observations and caveats: V- and J-gene trimming of TCR beta was linked (in a later analysis) to a missense DCLRE1C variant.

The sequenced sample consisted of PBMCs. J is TRBJ1-1 and V is TRBV10-3; 8 nucleotides line up with TRBD1. The source is a man younger than 45 in good health and CMV-seronegative. The CDR3 DNA sequence: TGTGCCATCAGTCGGACAGGGACGCGAACGGGCTTGGGCACTGAAGCTTTCTTT. Translated, it gives CAISRTGTRTGLGTEAFF.